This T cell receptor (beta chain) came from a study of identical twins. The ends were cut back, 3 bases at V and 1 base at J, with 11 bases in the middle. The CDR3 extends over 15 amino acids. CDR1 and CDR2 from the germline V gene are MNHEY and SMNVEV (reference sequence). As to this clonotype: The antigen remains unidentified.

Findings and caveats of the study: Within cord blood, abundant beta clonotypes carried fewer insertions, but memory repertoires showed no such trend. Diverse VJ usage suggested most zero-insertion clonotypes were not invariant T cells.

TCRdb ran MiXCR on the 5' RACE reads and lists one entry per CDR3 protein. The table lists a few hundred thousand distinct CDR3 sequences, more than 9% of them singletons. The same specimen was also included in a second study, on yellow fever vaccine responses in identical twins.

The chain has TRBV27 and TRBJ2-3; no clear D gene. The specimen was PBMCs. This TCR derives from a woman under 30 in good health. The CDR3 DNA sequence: TGTGCCAGCAGTTTTGCGTGGTTGGGCACAGATACGCAGTATTTT. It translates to CASSFAWLGTDTQYF.